This entry lists 8 T cell receptor beta chains sequenced from one sample in a study of blood T cell repertoires in COVID-19. The protocol was immunoSEQ multiplex PCR, while the TCRdb copy is restricted to in-frame clones and leaves out a portion. The sample records over 100,000 clones, 75% to 90% being singletons. Sequencing was carried out using peripheral blood. These receptors all come from a woman in her fifties or sixties with COVID-19, enrolled during active disease.

This clone was seen a handful of times. The chain uses TRBV7-9 and TRBJ1-4, with D unresolved. Germline V gives CDR1 SEHNR, CDR2 FQNEAQ (reference sequence). The CDR3 runs to 13 residues. Between the trimmed V and J ends, which lost 5 bases and 8 bases, there was a span of 12 bases. The chain's CDR3 is CASSTRRTEKLFF. Written as DNA, the CDR3 is TGTGCCAGCAGCACGCGAAGAACGGAAAAACTGTTTTTT.

This rearrangement joins TRBV23-1 to TRBJ2-7; the D is unclear. TRBV23-1 has ORF status, its function being uncertain. Between the trimmed V and J ends, which lost 3 bases and 0 bases, there was a span of 6 bases. This CDR3 spans 13 amino acids. The CDR3 DNA follows: TGCGCCAGCAGTCATTCAGTCTCCTACGAGCAGTACTTC. Its protein is CASSHSVSYEQYF.

V is TRBV9 and J is TRBJ1-1; no clear D. The V end lost 1 base, the J end lost 3 bases, and 10 bases lay between the germline ends. CDR3 length equals 14 residues. Germline values: CDR1 SGDLS, CDR2 YYNGEE. Here the CDR3 DNA reads TGTGCCAGCAGCGTACGGATGGGCGACACTGAAGCTTTCTTT. It specifies CASSVRMGDTEAFF.

The chain combines TRBV30 with TRBJ1-4; 7 bases line up with TRBD1. The CDR3 is 18 residues long. The germline V gene encodes CDR1 GTSNPN and CDR2 SVGIG (reference sequence). V lost 0 bases, J lost 3 bases, and 13 bases stayed unmatched. CDR3 sequence reads: CAWSVQARGWASNEKLFF. In DNA form, the CDR3 reads TGTGCCTGGAGTGTACAGGCCAGGGGGTGGGCTTCTAATGAAAAACTGTTTTTT.

This chain connects TRBV7-2 to TRBJ1-2; D possibly corresponds to TRBD1 (5 bases). The germline V and J ends were trimmed by 3 bases and 1 base, with 6 bases remaining between them. From germline, CDR1 is SGHTA and CDR2 FQGNSA. CDR3 length: 13 amino acids. The CDR3 loop reads CASSFDSNYGYTF. CDR3 coding DNA: TGTGCCAGCAGCTTTGACAGTAACTATGGCTACACCTTC.

Note on this clone: The germline gene is not matched at one end of the junction; a read error may be the cause. The CDR3 sequence is CASRLGLAGALDF. The CDR3 DNA reads as TGTGCCAGCAGGCTGGGACTAGCGGGGGCCTTAGACTTC. The V gene is TRBV12-3 or TRBV12-4, the J gene TRBJ2-7; 14 bases map to TRBD2. The CDR3 is made up of 13 amino acids.

This clone appeared a few times. The chain is built from TRBV7-9 and TRBJ1-3, with a possible D match to TRBD1 (6 bases). Germline assignment: CDR1 SEHNR and CDR2 FQNEAQ (reference sequence). This CDR3 is 15 amino acids long. V lost 5 bases and J 2 bases, leaving 13 bases between the germline ends. Written as DNA, the CDR3 is TGTGCCAGCAGCCCGCAGGGGATTACTGGAAACACCATATATTTT. It is translated as CASSPQGITGNTIYF.

The chain carries TRBV5-6 and TRBJ2-7, with TRBD1 as a possible D gene (6 bases). The CDR3 extends over 14 amino acids. V lost 0 bases and J lost 3, with 10 bases in between. The germline gives CDR1 SGHDT, CDR2 YYEEEE. Here the CDR3 reads CASSLAGTNYEQYF. The DNA of the CDR3 is TGTGCCAGCAGCTTGGCCGGGACAAACTACGAGCAGTACTTC.